A selection of T cell receptor beta chains follows, all from one sample in a study of spatial heterogeneity in lung cancer. One entry per CDR3 protein results from TCRdb running MiXCR on the 5' RACE reads. The table records about 28,000 distinct CDR3 sequences, about 7.6% of them present only once. The sample was lung tumor tissue, taken at surgery. Receptors were obtained from a male donor with early-stage non-small cell lung cancer. Both conserved end residues are part of each CDR3. D genes are given only for firm matches. Clone size is stated in some rows and not others, as once, few, many or a class when expanded.

D gene,J gene,V gene,clone size,CDR3 DNA,CDR3 protein
TRBD1,TRBJ1-1,TRBV10-3,.,TGTGCCATCAGTGAGGGACAGGGGTACACTGAAGCTTTCTTT,CAISEGQGYTEAFF
.,TRBJ2-1,TRBV3-1,many,TGTGCCAGCAGCCAAGATGCCGGGTATGAGCAGTTCTTC,CASSQDAGYEQFF
.,TRBJ1-4,TRBV20-1,many,TGCAGTGCTAGAGAACAGCGGGGTAATGAAAAACTGTTTTTT,CSAREQRGNEKLFF
.,TRBJ1-2,TRBV29-1,many,TGCAGCGTTGAGGGCGGATTCGGAATCTATGGCTACACCTTC,CSVEGGFGIYGYTF
.,TRBJ2-7,TRBV19,few,TGTGCCAGTAGTACAACAGGGAAAGGAGGATTAAGCTCCTACGAGCAGTACTTC,CASSTTGKGGLSSYEQYF
TRBD1,TRBJ2-5,TRBV7-2,many,TGTGCCAGCAGCTTAGGGACAGGGGGCTACGAGACCCAGTACTTC,CASSLGTGGYETQYF
.,TRBJ2-5,TRBV20-1,medium-sized,TGCAGTGCCGACAGCGACCAAGAGACCCAGTACTTC,CSADSDQETQYF
.,TRBJ2-7,TRBV10-1,few,TGCGCCAGCAGCGACACCGGGACACCTCAAGACGAGCAGTACTTC,CASSDTGTPQDEQYF
TRBD1,TRBJ2-7,TRBV20-1,.,TGCAGTGCCCCTTGGACAGGGGGCCCCTACGAGCAGTACTTC,CSAPWTGGPYEQYF
TRBD1,TRBJ1-6,TRBV7-8,many,TGTGCCAGCAGCTTAGATGGACAGGGCATTTCACCCCTCCACTTT,CASSLDGQGISPLHF
.,TRBJ2-3,TRBV18,.,TGTGCCAGCTCACCGGCTCCCACAGATACGCAGTATTTT,CASSPAPTDTQYF
.,TRBJ1-5,TRBV21-1,many,TGTGCCAGCAGCAACCGGGACAGGCCGGTGAGGCAGCCCCAGCATTTT,CASSNRDRPVRQPQHF
.,TRBJ1-4,TRBV20-1,few,TGCAGTGCCCATCGGGGTTCAACTAATGAAAAACTGTTTTTT,CSAHRGSTNEKLFF
TRBD1,TRBJ2-3,TRBV20-1,.,TGCAGTGCTAGAGATAGTAGGGGGCTCACAGATACGCAGTATTTT,CSARDSRGLTDTQYF
TRBD1,TRBJ1-5,TRBV24-1,many,TGTGCCACCAGTGATCAAGGGACAGTTGGCAATCAGCCCCAGCATTTT,CATSDQGTVGNQPQHF
.,TRBJ2-1,TRBV20-1,many,TGCAGTGCTGCCCACTCGGGGGTCGTCAGGAATGAGCAGTTCTTC,CSAAHSGVVRNEQFF
TRBD1,TRBJ2-1,TRBV20-1,many,TGCAGTGCTTTTGGGTTACCGGGACAGGCCTTCTTC,CSAFGLPGQAFF
.,TRBJ1-3,TRBV3-1,.,TGTGCCAGCAGCCAAGGGTCAAGGTCTGGAAACACCATATATTTT,CASSQGSRSGNTIYF
.,TRBJ2-5,TRBV7-2,many,TGTGCCAGCAGCTTACCGGACGGGTTACAAGAGACCCAGTACTTC,CASSLPDGLQETQYF
TRBD2,TRBJ2-1,TRBV29-1,few,TGCAGCGTAGATCGGACTAGCGGGCCATACAATGAGCAGTTCTTC,CSVDRTSGPYNEQFF
.,TRBJ1-1,TRBV2,many,TGTGCCAGCAGTGAAAGCAGGGTAAAAGCTTTCTTT,CASSESRVKAFF
.,TRBJ2-5,TRBV11-2,.,TGTGCCAGCAGCTTAGATCGATGGCAAGAGACCCAGTACTTC,CASSLDRWQETQYF
.,TRBJ2-5,TRBV29-1,many,TGCAGCGTTGAAAGGGGGACCCATCGGACCCAGTACTTC,CSVERGTHRTQYF
.,TRBJ1-6,TRBV7-2,many,TGTGCCAGCAGCTCCCTCCTCTCACCCCTCCACTTT,CASSSLLSPLHF
.,TRBJ2-1,TRBV29-1,many,TGCAGCATCCGACAGTACAATGAGCAGTTCTTC,CSIRQYNEQFF
TRBD1,TRBJ2-4,TRBV28,many,TGTGCCAGCAGCCGTCCCGGGACAGGGGGCTTTACCAAAAACATTCAGTACTTC,CASSRPGTGGFTKNIQYF
.,TRBJ2-1,TRBV28,.,TGTGCCAGCAGTCCTCTGAGGGTAGTGTTGGACAATGAGCAGTTCTTC,CASSPLRVVLDNEQFF
TRBD1,TRBJ2-6,TRBV5-1,few,TGCGCCAGCAGCTCAGCCGGGACAGCGTCTGTCGGGGCCAACGTCCTGACTTTC,CASSSAGTASVGANVLTF
.,TRBJ2-5,TRBV6-2/TRBV6-3,many,TGTGCCAGCACCAGGGGCCAGGGATTTTTGGAGACCCAGTACTTC,CASTRGQGFLETQYF
TRBD2,TRBJ2-5,TRBV7-2,few,TGTGCCAGCAGCTTCGCATGGGCTAGCGGACCAAACGGACCGAGCCAGTACTTC,CASSFAWASGPNGPSQYF
TRBD2,TRBJ2-5,TRBV12-3/TRBV12-4,few,TGTGCCAGCAGTTCCAGCGGGGGAGGAGAGACCCAGTACTTC,CASSSSGGGETQYF
.,TRBJ2-7,TRBV7-2,.,TGTGCCAGCAGCTTAGGTTTGATTGGGGAGCAGTACTTC,CASSLGLIGEQYF
TRBD2,TRBJ2-7,TRBV6-5,many,TGTGCCAGCAGCCCCCTGGGAGGGTCCGAGCAGTACTTC,CASSPLGGSEQYF
.,TRBJ2-2,TRBV7-2,many,TGTGCCAGCAGGGCCGGGGAGCTGTTTTTT,CASRAGELFF
.,TRBJ1-5,TRBV5-1,.,TGCGCCAGCAGCTTGGATGGAGGGAATCAGCCCCAGCATTTT,CASSLDGGNQPQHF
TRBD1,TRBJ2-7,TRBV20-1,.,TGCAGTGCAGATCCGGGACAGGGGGTTTACGAGCAGTACTTC,CSADPGQGVYEQYF
.,TRBJ2-1,TRBV4-3,many,TGCGCCAGCAGCCAAGATCTAGGGGCGCGGCTCGTCCGTCAGTTCTTC,CASSQDLGARLVRQFF
.,TRBJ2-5,TRBV12-3/TRBV12-4,few,TGTGCCAGCAGTCCATTTGGACTACCGGATTCCGAGACCCAGTACTTC,CASSPFGLPDSETQYF
TRBD2,TRBJ2-3,TRBV4-3,few,TGCGCCAGCAGCCACGAACTAGCGGGGGCCAGAGATACGCAGTATTTT,CASSHELAGARDTQYF
.,TRBJ2-7,TRBV7-2,.,TGTGCCAGCAGCATCGGACAGACCCACGAGCAGTACTTC,CASSIGQTHEQYF
.,TRBJ2-5,TRBV14,.,TGTGCCAGCAGCCAAGAGGGGGAGACCCAGTACTTC,CASSQEGETQYF